The 26 T cell receptor beta chains given below trace back to one sample, sequenced in a study of vaccination and CD4 T cells after COVID-19. The Oncomine TCR Beta short-read assay generated sequence data from the DNA of cultured CD4+ T cells. TCRdb independently ran MiXCR on the PCR reads; one entry per CDR3 protein. Of 15,000 to 20,000 distinct CDR3 sequences detected, roughly 58% appear once; the ten largest clones hold approximately 6.3%. Sample treatment: 10-day PBMC culture with coronavirus spike peptide pools or control peptides (ViraFEST assay). What these receptors recognize is not known. Sequencing used CD4+ T cells from blood, cultured in vitro, obtained before SARS-CoV-2 vaccination. The receptors shown here come from a human donor who had recovered from COVID-19.

The chain carries TRBV7-9 and TRBJ2-7; D remains unclear. Germline assignment: CDR1 SEHNR and CDR2 FQNEAQ (reference sequence). Trimming took off 5 bases at V and 2 bases at J, with 19 bases between the two ends. The CDR3 spans 16 residues. Here the CDR3 reads CASSKGPLRQAYEQYF. In nucleotides, the CDR3 is TGTGCCAGCAGCAAGGGCCCGTTAAGGCAAGCCTACGAGCAGTACTTC.

The CDR3 DNA sequence: TGTGCCAGCAGTCCCTACTCCGGGACTAGCGGGAGGGCCGAGCAGTACTTC. This encodes CASSPYSGTSGRAEQYF. The chain is built from TRBV6-1 and TRBJ2-7; 16 nucleotides align to TRBD2. CDR3 size: 17 residues. V dropped 5 bases and J dropped 6; count of bases not matched to a gene: 10. Germline-derived CDR1 and CDR2 are MNHNS and SASEGT.

This clonotype was detected a few times. The chain carries TRBV2 and TRBJ1-2; D is unclear. This CDR3 spans 12 amino acids. Germline assignment: CDR1 SNHLY and CDR2 FYNNEI. Trimming took 1 base from V and 5 from J, leaving 5 bases between them. The CDR3 DNA reads TGTGCCAGCAGTGAAGAGAGATATGGCTACACCTTC. This sequence encodes CASSEERYGYTF.

The CDR3 is CASTAPENEQFF. The CDR3 DNA sequence: TGTGCCAGCACGGCCCCTGAGAATGAGCAGTTCTTC. The rearrangement uses TRBV28 and TRBJ2-1; D not certain. The CDR3 sequence is 12 residues long. V was shortened by 7 bases and J by 7 bases, with 11 bases between the two germline ends. The germline V gene encodes CDR1 MDHEN and CDR2 SYDVKM.

The rearrangement links TRBV20-1 to TRBJ2-4; TRBD1 aligns across 11 bases. The length of the CDR3 is 13 residues. Germline loops: CDR1 DFQATT, CDR2 SNEGSKA (reference sequence). The V gene end was trimmed by 6 bases and the J gene end by 7 bases; junction bases not matched to a gene: 5. The CDR3, as DNA: TGCAGTGCCCCGGGGACAGGGGGGAACATTCAGTACTTC. Residues: CSAPGTGGNIQYF.

The J gene is TRBJ2-5, the V gene TRBV11-1; D uncertain. The V and J ends lost 1 base and 0 bases respectively, with 3 bases between them. This CDR3 spans 13 amino acids. Germline lookup yields CDR1 SGHAT and CDR2 FQDESV (reference sequence). The DNA of the CDR3 is TGTGCCAGCAGCTTAGTGTACCAAGAGACCCAGTACTTC. This encodes CASSLVYQETQYF. The full variable domain, completed using reference TRBV11-1 and TRBJ2-5, is EAEVAQSPRYKITEKSQAVAFWCDPISGHATLYWYRQILGQGPELLVQFQDESVVDDSQLPKDRFSAERLKGVDSTLKIQPAELGDSAMYLCASSLVYQETQYFGPGTRLLVL.

This chain joins TRBV19 and TRBJ1-6, with TRBD1 identical over 9 bases. The CDR3 has 14 amino acids. CDR1 is LNHDA, CDR2 SQIVND, per germline (reference sequence). The V and J ends lost 5 bases and 11 bases, in that order; junction bases with no gene match: 7. This CDR3 reads CASSVGDRVTPLHF. The CDR3 DNA is TGTGCCAGTAGTGTCGGGGACAGGGTAACACCCCTCCACTTT.

J is TRBJ2-7 and V is TRBV5-1; possibly TRBD1 for D (6 bases). Germline CDR1 is SGHRS and CDR2 is YFSETQ. The V end lost 1 base, the J end lost 3 bases, and 8 bases lay between the germline ends. The CDR3 runs 13 residues. DNA for the CDR3: TGCGCCAGCAGCTTGAAGGGGGACTACGAGCAGTACTTC. As protein: CASSLKGDYEQYF.

This clonotype was seen only a few times. The rearrangement uses TRBV7-9 and TRBJ2-3; D is uncertain. V shed 6 bases and J shed 2 bases, with 12 bases lying between them. CDR3 size: 14 residues. Per the germline V gene, CDR1 is SEHNR and CDR2 is FQNEAQ (reference sequence). CDR3 in amino acids: CASRFKGTTDTQYF. DNA of the CDR3: TGTGCCAGCAGGTTCAAGGGCACCACAGATACGCAGTATTTT. Filled out from reference TRBV7-9 and TRBJ2-3, the complete variable domain reads DTGVSQNPRHKITKRGQNVTFRCDPISEHNRLYWYRQTLGQGPEFLTYFQNEAQLEKSRLLSDRFSAERPKGSFSTLEIQRTEQGDSAMYLCASRFKGTTDTQYFGPGTRLTVL.

This clonotype was recorded once. The chain couples TRBV2 to TRBJ1-6; D is unclear. With 3 bases removed from V and 10 bases from J, the gap between germline ends came to 10 bases. The CDR3 spans 13 residues. Per germline, CDR1 SNHLY and CDR2 FYNNEI. The CDR3 protein is CASSERLGSPLHF. DNA of the CDR3: TGTGCCAGCAGTGAGAGACTGGGGTCACCCCTCCACTTT.

This clonotype was seen once. This sequence joins TRBV20-1 and TRBJ2-5; D unresolved. Trimming took 0 bases from V and 4 from J, leaving 9 bases between them. CDR3 length: 13 amino acids. CDR1 DFQATT and CDR2 SNEGSKA come from the germline V gene (reference sequence). The CDR3 DNA is TGCAGTGCTAGAGATGTCCCCCGAGAGACCCAGTACTTC. Translation gives CSARDVPRETQYF.

This rearrangement joins TRBV11-3 to TRBJ1-5, with TRBD1 identical over 10 bases. This CDR3 has 19 residues. Germline V gene sequence: CDR1 SGHNT, CDR2 YENEEA. Trimming removed 1 base from V and 0 bases from J; junction bases left unmatched: 9. CDR3 sequence reads: CASSLGRGQGSSSNQPQHF. DNA of the CDR3: TGTGCCAGCAGCTTAGGAAGGGGACAGGGGTCTAGTAGCAATCAGCCCCAGCATTTT.

The chain couples TRBV20-1 to TRBJ1-6, with TRBD1 identical over 7 bases. Trimming removed 3 bases from V and 8 bases from J; junction bases left unmatched: 7. The CDR3 has 14 residues. Germline lookup yields CDR1 DFQATT and CDR2 SNEGSKA (reference sequence). The DNA for the CDR3 is TGCAGTGCTAGTCCCAGGGGGTTCGATTCACCCCTCCACTTT. As protein: CSASPRGFDSPLHF.

This clonotype showed up just a few times. The J gene is TRBJ2-3, the V gene TRBV20-1, with D perhaps TRBD2 (5 bases). Germline V gene sequence: CDR1 DFQATT, CDR2 SNEGSKA (reference sequence). The CDR3 runs 17 residues. V shed 0 bases and J shed 0 bases, with 16 bases lying between them. This chain's CDR3 is CSARELLVWTSTDTQYF. The DNA of the CDR3 is TGCAGTGCTAGAGAACTACTTGTTTGGACTAGCACAGATACGCAGTATTTT.

This clonotype has only a few counts. The chain links TRBV6-2 or TRBV6-3 to TRBJ1-2; the D is unclear. V was pared by 6 bases and J by 12 bases, with 5 bases between. The CDR3 extends over 8 amino acids. CDR1 is MNHEY and CDR2 is SVGEGT in the germline V gene. The CDR3 DNA reads TGTGCCAGCAGGACTGACACCTTC. This gives the protein CASRTDTF.

CDR3 loop: CSARDVGLLGQPQHF. The CDR3 region has the DNA TGCAGTGCTAGAGATGTAGGGCTCCTCGGTCAGCCCCAGCATTTT. The J gene is TRBJ1-5, the V gene TRBV20-1; D is undetermined. This CDR3 is 15 amino acids long. Trimming stripped 0 bases from V and 6 bases from J, with 15 bases between. Germline CDR1 DFQATT, CDR2 SNEGSKA (reference sequence).

This clonotype was seen only a few times. V is TRBV7-9 and J is TRBJ2-7, with 9 bases lining up with TRBD2. Germline values: CDR1 SEHNR, CDR2 FQNEAQ (reference sequence). The CDR3 spans 14 residues. J gave up 6 bases and V 4 bases, and 7 bases lay outside the gene matches. The CDR3 region is CASSSLAGGREQYF. CDR3 nucleotides: TGTGCCAGCAGCTCCCTTGCGGGAGGGCGCGAGCAGTACTTC. Based on the CDR3 plus reference TRBV7-9 and TRBJ2-7, the full variable domain is DTGVSQNPRHKITKRGQNVTFRCDPISEHNRLYWYRQTLGQGPEFLTYFQNEAQLEKSRLLSDRFSAERPKGSFSTLEIQRTEQGDSAMYLCASSSLAGGREQYFGPGTRLTVT.

The rearrangement joins TRBV11-2 to TRBJ2-3; tentatively, D is TRBD1 (7 bases). The CDR3 has 18 residues. Trimming removed 5 bases at V and 2 bases at J, with 23 bases between. Germline assignment: CDR1 SGHAT and CDR2 FQNNGV. The CDR3 here is CASSQGAGGDRPTDTQYF. In nucleotides, the CDR3 is TGTGCCAGCAGCCAAGGGGCAGGCGGGGACAGACCCACAGATACGCAGTATTTT.

This rearrangement joins TRBV5-1 to TRBJ2-3; either TRBD1 or TRBD2 may supply D (5 bases each). This CDR3 has 14 residues. Trimming stripped 0 bases from V and 2 bases from J, with 7 bases between. The germline V gene encodes CDR1 SGHRS and CDR2 YFSETQ. The CDR3 DNA sequence: TGCGCCAGCAGCTTGGGGGGGAACACAGATACGCAGTATTTT. This encodes CASSLGGNTDTQYF.

V usage is TRBV20-1 and J usage is TRBJ2-1; 11 nucleotides agree with TRBD2. Germline assignment: CDR1 DFQATT and CDR2 SNEGSKA (reference sequence). V lost 6 bases, J lost 7 bases, and 5 bases stayed unmatched. The CDR3 has 13 residues. CDR3 loop: CSAIAGGGNEQFF. CDR3 sequence (DNA): TGCAGTGCCATAGCGGGAGGGGGGAATGAGCAGTTCTTC.

J is TRBJ1-5 and V is TRBV28; 7 bases are a match to TRBD1. The CDR3 sequence is 15 residues long. V shed 6 bases and J 4 bases; nucleotides not matched to a gene: 9. Per germline, CDR1 MDHEN and CDR2 SYDVKM. CDR3 in DNA: TGTGCCAGCAGACCAAACAGGGGTGCGAATCAGCCCCAGCATTTT. It specifies CASRPNRGANQPQHF. Based on the CDR3 plus reference TRBV28 and TRBJ1-5, the full variable domain is DVKVTQSSRYLVKRTGEKVFLECVQDMDHENMFWYRQDPGLGLRLIYFSYDVKMKEKGDIPEGYSVSREKKERFSLILESASTNQTSMYLCASRPNRGANQPQHFGDGTRLSIL.

This clonotype was counted between two and nine times. The rearrangement links TRBV20-1 to TRBJ2-5; D is ambiguous. This CDR3 has 14 residues. Germline values: CDR1 DFQATT, CDR2 SNEGSKA (reference sequence). The V and J ends lost 0 bases and 2 bases respectively, with 10 bases between them. CDR3 nucleotide sequence: TGCAGTGCTAGAGATCCTCGCGTACAAGAGACCCAGTACTTC. Protein: CSARDPRVQETQYF.

This clonotype appeared a few times. The rearrangement links TRBV27 to TRBJ1-5; TRBD1 agrees at 9 bases. The germline gives CDR1 MNHEY, CDR2 SMNVEV (reference sequence). There are 14 residues in the CDR3. V trimming: 6 bases; J trimming: 4 bases; junction bases outside the gene matches: 4. CDR3 sequence: CASSIDRGNQPQHF. The CDR3 DNA reads as TGTGCCAGCAGCATTGACAGGGGGAATCAGCCCCAGCATTTT.

This rearrangement joins TRBV20-1 to TRBJ2-5; TRBD1 matches 7 bases. Unmatched junction bases numbered 17, after V lost 6 bases and J lost 1 base. This CDR3 is built from 17 residues. Germline loops: CDR1 DFQATT, CDR2 SNEGSKA (reference sequence). The CDR3: CSAHDQETGRFQETQYF. CDR3 nucleotide sequence: TGCAGTGCACACGACCAAGAGACAGGGAGATTCCAAGAGACCCAGTACTTC.

V usage is TRBV4-2 and J usage is TRBJ1-5, with D possibly matching TRBD1 (6 bases). Trimming pared 2 bases from V and 3 bases from J, leaving 11 bases between. Germline V lookup: CDR1 LGHNA, CDR2 YNFKEQ. The CDR3 runs to 15 residues. The CDR3 here is CASSQLQGNNQPQHF. CDR3 sequence (DNA): TGTGCCAGCAGCCAATTACAGGGAAACAATCAGCCCCAGCATTTT.

The gene calls are TRBV20-1 and TRBJ2-3; 11 positions match TRBD2. From germline, CDR1 is DFQATT and CDR2 SNEGSKA (reference sequence). J gave up 3 bases and V 5 bases, and 7 bases lay outside the gene matches. The CDR3 loop spans 15 amino acids. The CDR3 loop is CSASPTSGTTDTQYF. The CDR3 DNA reads as TGCAGTGCTTCACCGACTAGCGGGACAACAGATACGCAGTATTTT.